These 23 T cell receptor beta chains share one sample of origin, sequenced in a study of human T cells and chemical hapten exposure (dated by TCRdb to the early 2020s). Interpreted using the paper, the time point label stands for: pre-sensitization, week 0. The label giving this sample's treatment or condition can be read as: therapeutic diphenylcyclopropenone sensitization with weekly scalp DPC. Library preparation used RACE. Instrument on record: NextSeq 500. The raw public data were reprocessed by TCRdb itself: fastp quality trimming at Q25, MiXCR clonotype calling, in-frame beta chains only. Each entry is one CDR3 protein sequence, shown with its most common DNA and genes. The sample includes 380,000 or so distinct CDR3 sequences, with 4.5% to 7% observed a single time. Together, the top ten hold approximately 8.2% of the sample. The material sequenced was whole blood, taken in connection with sensitization to the hapten diphenylcyclopropenone (DPC). The origin of the receptors is a woman younger than 35 with alopecia areata. Some clones in this sample may be carry-over from other donors' samples.

This clonotype was detected only a few times. The chain carries TRBV24-1 and TRBJ2-1, with D possibly being TRBD1 (6 bases). Between the trimmed V and J ends, which lost 1 base and 3 bases, there was a span of 9 bases. CDR3 length equals 15 residues. CDR1 KGHDR and CDR2 SFDVKD come from the germline V gene. CDR3 sequence: CATSDLDRSYNEQFF. The CDR3 nucleotides read TGTGCCACCAGTGATTTAGACAGGAGCTACAATGAGCAGTTCTTC.

This clonotype was picked up a small number of times. The V gene is TRBV18, the J gene TRBJ1-5, with D perhaps TRBD1 (5 bases). Trimming shortened V by 4 bases and J by 4 bases, and 23 bases separated the two germline ends. The CDR3 extends over 18 amino acids. The germline gives CDR1 KGHSH, CDR2 LQKENI. CDR3 bases: TGTGCCAGCTCACACATTTCGGGGTCGGGACTCCGGAATCAGCCCCAGCATTTT. This encodes CASSHISGSGLRNQPQHF.

This clonotype was found many times. The V gene is TRBV29-1, the J gene TRBJ2-1; 8 positions match TRBD2. V shed 3 bases and J 6 bases; nucleotides not matched to a gene: 4. Germline V gives CDR1 SQVTM, CDR2 ANQGSEA. This CDR3 spans 13 amino acids. The CDR3 DNA reads as TGCAGCGTTGACGGGGGGGCCGGCAATGAGCAGTTCTTC. This translates into CSVDGGAGNEQFF.

The CDR3 reads CASSPNLAGDRTDTQYF. The CDR3 coding sequence is TGTGCCAGCAGCCCCAATCTAGCGGGGGATCGCACAGATACGCAGTATTTT. The rearrangement links TRBV9 to TRBJ2-3, with 10 bases aligning to TRBD2. The ends lost 4 bases at V and 1 base at J; junction bases unmatched: 9. The CDR3 is 17 residues long. From germline, CDR1 is SGDLS and CDR2 YYNGEE.

This clonotype was recorded a few times. CDR3 region: CASSLGRGATNEKLFF. The CDR3 DNA is TGTGCCAGCAGCTTAGGGAGGGGAGCAACTAATGAAAAACTGTTTTTT. The V gene is TRBV7-9, the J gene TRBJ1-4, with D tentatively TRBD1 (5 bases). Trimming took 1 base from V and 0 from J, leaving 9 bases between them. CDR1 is SEHNR and CDR2 is FQNEAQ in the germline V gene (reference sequence). The CDR3 totals 16 residues.

This clonotype came up many times. V usage is TRBV29-1 and J usage is TRBJ1-5, with 7 bases aligning to TRBD1. Trimming cost V 5 bases and J 5 bases; bases outside gene matches: 6. Germline-derived CDR1 and CDR2 are SQVTM and ANQGSEA. The CDR3 runs 13 residues. CDR3 sequence reads: CSVSKGAYQPQHF. CDR3 bases: TGCAGCGTTTCGAAGGGGGCCTATCAGCCCCAGCATTTT.

V gene TRBV12-3 or TRBV12-4 combines with J gene TRBJ1-6, with no clear D. The V end was cut by 6 bases, the J end by 5 bases, with 17 bases between. CDR3 length: 16 amino acids. The CDR3 sequence: CASRFSSGLDNSPLHF. The CDR3 bases are TGTGCCAGCAGGTTCTCCAGTGGGTTAGATAATTCACCCCTCCACTTT.

The J gene is TRBJ2-3, the V gene TRBV20-1; 8 bases fit TRBD1. The germline CDR1 and CDR2 sequences are DFQATT and SNEGSKA (reference sequence). V lost 5 bases and J lost 2; bases outside the gene matches: 6. This CDR3 is built from 14 residues. The CDR3 reads CSAGTGGNTDTQYF. The CDR3 bases are TGCAGTGCTGGGACAGGAGGTAACACAGATACGCAGTATTTT.

The chain has TRBV4-1 and TRBJ2-3; maybe TRBD2 (6 bases). V was clipped by 2 bases and J by 1 base, with 10 bases between them. The CDR3 covers 15 residues. Germline lookup yields CDR1 MGHRA and CDR2 YSYEKL. CDR3 DNA sequence: TGCGCCAGCAGCCAATTTCCTAGCGGCACAGATACGCAGTATTTT. Amino acids: CASSQFPSGTDTQYF.

This clonotype showed up many times. This chain joins TRBV3-1 and TRBJ2-3; D possibly corresponds to TRBD2 (7 bases). V was shortened by 4 bases and J by 6 bases, with 20 bases between the two germline ends. Germline V CDR1 and CDR2: LGHDT, YNNKEL (reference sequence). This CDR3 comprises 16 residues. The CDR3 DNA reads as TGTGCCAGCAGCCCTTGGGGGGGCGCAGAAGGTGATACGCAGTATTTT. Its translation is CASSPWGGAEGDTQYF.

This clonotype was counted between two and nine times. This sequence joins TRBV7-2 and TRBJ2-5; D is unclear. The germline gives CDR1 SGHTA, CDR2 FQGNSA. The length of the CDR3 is 13 residues. The V end lost 5 bases, the J end lost 0 bases, and 7 bases lay between the germline ends. CDR3 bases: TGTGCCAGCAGCCCCCAGAACCAAGAGACCCAGTACTTC. Its translation is CASSPQNQETQYF.

CDR3 nucleotide sequence: TGTGCCAGCAGCCGGTCCCAGAGTGGTTCACCCCTCCACTTT. Translated, it gives CASSRSQSGSPLHF. V usage is TRBV6-5 and J usage is TRBJ1-6; D is unresolved. Germline V gives CDR1 MNHEY, CDR2 SVGAGI. The CDR3 spans 14 residues. V was cut by 6 bases and J by 9 bases, with 15 bases left in between.

This clonotype was seen more than once but under ten times. The chain combines TRBV2 with TRBJ1-6; D call uncertain. This CDR3 is 16 amino acids long. V shed 4 bases and J shed 8 bases, with 18 bases lying between them. Germline-derived CDR1 and CDR2 are SNHLY and FYNNEI. The CDR3 DNA is TGTGCCAGCAGTGTAGTGACGCCGAGGATCGATTCACCCCTCCACTTT. Protein product: CASSVVTPRIDSPLHF. The full variable domain, in which reference TRBV2 and TRBJ1-6 provide the parts outside the CDR3, is EPEVTQTPSHQVTQMGQEVILRCVPISNHLYFYWYRQILGQKVEFLVSFYNNEISEKSEIFDDQFSVERPDGSNFTLKIRSTKLEDSAMYFCASSVVTPRIDSPLHFGNGTRLTVT.

Points on this clonotype: Just one base apart from a much larger clone, this may be a read error. The conserved final phenylalanine or tryptophan is absent from the CDR3, which likely points to a read error. V is TRBV14 and J is TRBJ2-2, with D possibly matching TRBD1 (5 bases). The CDR3 consists of 13 residues. Trimming removed 4 bases from V and 7 bases from J, with 10 bases in between. Per germline, CDR1 SGHDN and CDR2 FVKESK. The CDR3 loop is CASSPRVSGELFS. CDR3 DNA sequence: TGTGCCAGCAGCCCCAGGGTGAGCGGGGAGCTGTTTTCT.

The chain recombines TRBV18 with TRBJ1-1, with D possibly matching TRBD1 (5 bases). The length of the CDR3 is 14 residues. Trimming took off 1 base at V and 3 bases at J, with 9 bases between the two ends. Germline V CDR1 and CDR2: KGHSH, LQKENI. CDR3 sequence (DNA): TGTGCCAGCTCACCACAGGGGAGGGACACTGAAGCTTTCTTT. As protein: CASSPQGRDTEAFF.

The V and J genes are TRBV5-1 and TRBJ2-1; 7 bases align to TRBD1. The CDR3 totals 15 residues. Per the germline V gene, CDR1 is SGHRS and CDR2 is YFSETQ. The V segment lost 4 bases and the J segment 0 bases; nucleotides outside the gene matches: 4. CDR3 loop: CASSMGQSSYNEQFF. The CDR3 DNA reads as TGCGCCAGCAGCATGGGACAGAGCTCCTACAATGAGCAGTTCTTC.

This clonotype has at least ten counts. The chain employs TRBV10-3 and TRBJ2-6, with TRBD1 matching over 10 bases. Germline values: CDR1 ENHRY, CDR2 SYGVKD. The CDR3 spans 16 residues. The junction had 6 bases not matched to a gene; V was cut back by 6 bases and J by 4 bases. CDR3: CAIRAGQGTGANVLTF. In nucleotides, the CDR3 is TGTGCCATCAGGGCGGGACAGGGGACCGGGGCCAACGTCCTGACTTTC.

This clonotype was observed a handful of times. This chain connects TRBV6-5 to TRBJ1-1; D is ambiguous. V lost 4 bases and J 0 bases, leaving 9 bases between the germline ends. Germline CDR1 is MNHEY and CDR2 is SVGAGI. The CDR3 contains 14 residues. The CDR3 region has the DNA TGTGCCAGCAGTTCCTGGTCGATGAACACTGAAGCTTTCTTT. Translated: CASSSWSMNTEAFF.

About this clonotype itself: Relative to the germline gene, one junction end is altered; a read error may explain this. The CDR3 DNA is TGTGCCACCAGCGGAGAGATCGGGGGGGGGAGCACAGATACGCAGTATTTT. Amino acids: CATSGEIGGGSTDTQYF. The V gene is TRBV15, the J gene TRBJ2-3, with 8 bases fitting TRBD2. This CDR3 region has 17 residues. Germline-derived CDR1 and CDR2 are LNHNV and YYDKDF (reference sequence).

The chain links TRBV20-1 to TRBJ2-4, with D hard to call. The CDR3 spans 13 residues. Germline V gene lookup returns CDR1 DFQATT and CDR2 SNEGSKA (reference sequence). The V end lost 4 bases, the J end lost 3 bases, and 10 bases lay between the germline ends. CDR3 bases: TGCAGTGCTAAGCCTGGTGGCAAAAACATTCAGTACTTC. Translated, it gives CSAKPGGKNIQYF.

The chain has TRBV5-6 and TRBJ2-7; D might be TRBD1 (5 bases). CDR1 SGHDT and CDR2 YYEEEE come from the germline V gene. The V gene lost 0 bases and the J gene lost 5 bases, with 15 bases spanning the gap. The CDR3 is made up of 15 amino acids. DNA of the CDR3: TGTGCCAGCAGCTTGGGGCAGGGTGTTCCTCACGAGCAGTACTTC. Translated: CASSLGQGVPHEQYF.

The chain is built from TRBV10-3 and TRBJ2-3, with a weak D call TRBD2 (6 bases). Germline loops: CDR1 ENHRY, CDR2 SYGVKD. Trimming took off 7 bases at V and 1 base at J, with 18 bases between the two ends. The CDR3 has 16 amino acids. Here the CDR3 reads CAINRWGEVRTDTQYF. In DNA, the CDR3 is TGTGCCATCAATAGATGGGGGGAAGTACGCACAGATACGCAGTATTTT.

This clonotype has ten or more counts. This chain joins TRBV9 and TRBJ1-2; TRBD1 aligns across 7 bases. The CDR3 totals 15 residues. The V segment lost 4 bases and the J segment 5 bases; nucleotides outside the gene matches: 11. Germline V gives CDR1 SGDLS, CDR2 YYNGEE. CDR3 coding DNA: TGTGCCAGCAGCCAAAGGGGAGGGGGCGAGTATGGCTACACCTTC. Its translation: CASSQRGGGEYGYTF.